A selection of T cell receptor beta chains follows, all from one sample in a study of shared clonotypes between healthy human individuals. Assay used: immunoSEQ multiplex PCR; TCRdb lists only in-frame clones, some missing. The sample consists of 2 million to 3 million clones, approximately 94% of them appearing once. The sample consisted of naive CD4+ T cells sorted from blood. These receptor sequences come from a young man in good health. The CDR3 runs from the conserved cysteine through the conserved F or W. D genes are given only for firm matches. Size values are once, few and many counts, or a class for expanded clones, and some rows have none.

J gene,clone size,D gene,V gene,CDR3 protein,CDR3 DNA
TRBJ1-2,.,.,TRBV6-5,CASSYSARQSYGYTF,TGTGCCAGCAGTTACTCAGCTCGACAGTCCTATGGCTACACCTTC
TRBJ2-2,.,.,TRBV14,CASSPGLNTGELFF,TGTGCCAGCAGCCCCGGGCTTAACACCGGGGAGCTGTTTTTT
TRBJ2-2,.,.,TRBV29-1,CSRRSLASNTGELFF,TGCAGCCGAAGAAGCCTAGCGAGCAACACCGGGGAGCTGTTTTTT
TRBJ2-3,.,.,TRBV6-5,CASSPSLSGTQYF,TGTGCCAGCAGCCCCTCCTTGTCTGGAACGCAGTATTTT
TRBJ2-7,.,.,TRBV7-6,CASGQLSYEQYF,TGTGCCAGCGGGCAGCTTTCCTACGAGCAGTACTTC
TRBJ2-2,.,TRBD1,TRBV5-1,CASSIAGTGGAGELFF,TGCGCCAGCAGCATCGCCGGGACAGGGGGGGCCGGGGAGCTGTTTTTT
TRBJ2-1,.,TRBD2,TRBV5-1,CASSLGTSGYNEQFF,TGCGCCAGCAGCCTAGGGACTAGCGGATACAATGAGCAGTTCTTC
TRBJ1-2,.,TRBD1,TRBV30,CAWSPGTGFGYTF,TGTGCCTGGAGTCCCGGGACAGGGTTTGGCTACACCTTC
TRBJ2-3,.,.,TRBV5-1,CASSFGLSTDTQYF,TGCGCCAGCAGCTTCGGGCTTAGCACAGATACGCAGTATTTT
TRBJ2-1,.,.,TRBV10-3,CAISDGRESEQFF,TGTGCCATCAGTGACGGGAGAGAATCTGAGCAGTTCTTC
TRBJ1-2,.,.,TRBV6-1,CASRPGTLGYGYTF,TGTGCCAGCAGGCCCGGGACCCTAGGTTATGGCTACACCTTC
TRBJ2-5,.,TRBD2,TRBV7-7,CASSPRGEGETQYF,TGTGCTAGCAGCCCTCGGGGGGAGGGGGAGACCCAGTACTTC
TRBJ2-7,.,TRBD2,TRBV7-9,CASRPYGGAFSYEQYF,TGTGCCAGCAGACCCTACGGGGGGGCCTTCTCCTACGAGCAGTACTTC
TRBJ2-7,.,TRBD2,TRBV7-9,CASSPKWTSPNEQYF,TGTGCCAGCAGCCCTAAGTGGACTAGTCCCAACGAGCAGTACTTC
TRBJ2-2,.,.,TRBV5-1,CASRALGSNTGELFF,TGCGCCAGCCGCGCCCTGGGGTCTAACACCGGGGAGCTGTTTTTT
TRBJ2-2,.,.,TRBV18,CASSPPGGELFF,TGTGCCAGCTCCCCACCCGGCGGGGAGCTGTTTTTT
TRBJ1-6,.,.,TRBV2,CASSEGLAGSSYNSPLHF,TGTGCCAGCAGTGAGGGTCTTGCTGGGAGCTCCTATAATTCACCCCTCCACTTT
TRBJ1-2,.,TRBD1,TRBV7-9,CASSGTGAGGYTF,TGTGCCAGCTCCGGGACAGGGGCGGGCGGCTACACCTTC
TRBJ1-6,.,.,TRBV19,CASSIVNSAGDSPLHF,TGTGCCAGTAGTATAGTGAACAGTGCAGGGGATTCACCCCTCCACTTT
TRBJ2-2,.,.,TRBV19,CASSLAVKASNTGELFF,TGTGCCAGTAGTCTAGCAGTAAAAGCTTCGAACACCGGGGAGCTGTTTTTT
TRBJ1-2,few,.,TRBV5-4,CASSGDGNYGYTF,TGTGCCAGCAGCGGAGACGGGAACTATGGCTACACCTTC
TRBJ2-1,.,TRBD2,TRBV9,CASSSGGTRNEQFF,TGTGCCAGCTCGAGCGGGGGGACTAGGAATGAGCAGTTCTTC
TRBJ2-7,.,TRBD2,TRBV19,CASSAGLAGAYEQYF,TGTGCCAGTAGTGCCGGACTAGCGGGAGCCTACGAGCAGTACTTC
TRBJ1-2,.,TRBD1,TRBV28,CATNRGQDRGYGYTF,TGTGCCACCAACAGGGGTCAGGACAGGGGTTATGGCTACACCTTC
TRBJ2-7,.,.,TRBV30,CAWSISHLSYEQYF,TGTGCCTGGAGTATAAGCCACCTCTCCTACGAGCAGTACTTC
TRBJ1-2,.,.,TRBV15,CATSPRGATLYGYTF,TGTGCCACCAGCCCTCGGGGGGCTACGCTCTATGGCTACACCTTC
TRBJ1-1,once,.,TRBV10-3,CATKKGGSGTEAFF,TGTGCCACAAAAAAAGGGGGGTCGGGCACTGAAGCTTTCTTT
TRBJ1-1,.,.,TRBV29-1,CSVTGPMNTEAFF,TGCAGCGTTACCGGACCTATGAACACTGAAGCTTTCTTT
TRBJ2-7,.,TRBD1,TRBV9,CASSQSGGSRGEQYF,TGTGCCAGCAGCCAATCTGGGGGCTCCAGGGGGGAGCAGTACTTC
TRBJ2-3,.,TRBD2,TRBV9,CASSVFHSGGNTDTQYF,TGTGCCAGCAGCGTGTTTCATAGCGGGGGTAACACAGATACGCAGTATTTT
TRBJ1-1,.,TRBD1,TRBV5-6,CASSRDRVGEAFF,TGTGCCAGCAGCAGAGACAGGGTCGGCGAAGCTTTCTTT
TRBJ2-3,.,.,TRBV19,CASSIRNTQYF,TGTGCCAGTAGTATCCGAAATACGCAGTATTTT
TRBJ2-7,.,TRBD2,TRBV19,CASSQAGTRNAYEQYF,TGTGCCAGTAGTCAGGCCGGGACTAGGAACGCCTACGAGCAGTACTTC
TRBJ1-5,.,.,TRBV27,CASSLSNQQPQHF,TGTGCCAGCAGTTTATCGAATCAGCAGCCCCAGCATTTT
TRBJ1-6,.,TRBD1,TRBV2,CASSVRTGDSPLHF,TGTGCCAGCAGTGTACGGACAGGAGATTCACCCCTCCACTTT
TRBJ1-2,few,.,TRBV29-1,CSVETLSAYGYTF,TGCAGCGTTGAAACCCTGTCAGCTTATGGCTACACCTTC
TRBJ1-1,once,.,TRBV28,CASSSPFGPLNTEAFF,TGTGCCAGCAGTTCTCCATTCGGGCCGTTAAACACTGAAGCTTTCTTT
TRBJ2-3,.,TRBD2,TRBV9,CASRRSGGSDTQYF,TGTGCCAGCAGAAGAAGCGGGGGGTCAGATACGCAGTATTTT
TRBJ2-7,.,.,TRBV10-3,CAISESNLRPYEQYF,TGTGCCATCAGTGAGTCGAATCTCCGTCCCTACGAGCAGTACTTC
TRBJ2-3,.,TRBD1,TRBV18,CASSPPRGTGGTDTQYF,TGTGCCAGCTCACCCCCCCGGGGGACAGGGGGCACAGATACGCAGTATTTT
TRBJ2-5,.,.,TRBV28,CASSPTAGGPWETQYF,TGTGCCAGCAGTCCCACCGCAGGGGGGCCGTGGGAGACCCAGTACTTC
TRBJ2-3,.,.,TRBV14,CASRAQGRPDTQYF,TGTGCCAGCAGGGCGCAGGGGCGACCAGATACGCAGTATTTT
TRBJ2-5,.,.,TRBV21-1,CASSKASERETQYF,TGTGCCAGCAGCAAAGCATCGGAGAGGGAGACCCAGTACTTC
TRBJ1-6,.,.,TRBV30,CAWNLVGGNSPLHF,TGTGCCTGGAACTTAGTGGGAGGCAATTCACCCCTCCACTTT